One and the same sample provided the 25 T cell receptor beta chains below, sequenced in a study of T cell changes during pregnancy in multiple sclerosis. Only in-frame clones appear in the TCRdb table, and some are missing; sequencing was by immunoSEQ multiplex PCR. The sample records about 45,000 clones, about 95% being singletons. The specimen was peripheral blood, collected in the second trimester of pregnancy. The receptors stem from a female donor with multiple sclerosis, enrolled in a pregnancy study.

The gene calls are TRBV7-9 and TRBJ2-2; D gene uncertain. Germline values: CDR1 SEHNR, CDR2 FQNEAQ (reference sequence). The V gene lost 6 bases and the J gene lost 3 bases, with 5 bases spanning the gap. This CDR3 is 12 amino acids long. This CDR3 is CASSRDTGELFF. The CDR3 DNA sequence: TGTGCCAGCAGTCGGGACACCGGGGAGCTGTTTTTT.

The V call is TRBV6-5, the J call TRBJ1-1; TRBD1 aligns across 8 bases. The CDR3 has 15 amino acids. Germline-derived CDR1 and CDR2 are MNHEY and SVGAGI. The junction had 14 bases not matched to a gene; V was cut back by 10 bases and J by 4 bases. In DNA, the CDR3 is TGTGCCACCTTACTTCGACAGGGGCGGGTCACTGAAGCTTTCTTT. Translation: CATLLRQGRVTEAFF.

This rearrangement joins TRBV25-1 to TRBJ1-1; D gene ambiguous. Per germline, CDR1 MGHDK and CDR2 SYGVNS. CDR3 length: 13 residues. V was shortened by 0 bases and J by 1 base, with 3 bases between the two germline ends. In DNA form, the CDR3 reads TGTGCCAGCAGTGAATACGGGAACACTGAAGCTTTCTTT. Its translation is CASSEYGNTEAFF.

The genes are TRBV11-3 and TRBJ2-1, with 9 bases lining up with TRBD2. Germline values: CDR1 SGHNT, CDR2 YENEEA. The CDR3 consists of 14 residues. Trimming took 3 bases from V and 9 from J; bases not matched to a gene: 6. The CDR3 DNA is TGTGCCAGCAGCTTCTTAGCGGGAGCAGCTGAGCAGTTCTTC. Translation gives CASSFLAGAAEQFF.

The V call is TRBV19, the J call TRBJ1-1; D gene uncertain. Germline V gene lookup returns CDR1 LNHDA and CDR2 SQIVND (reference sequence). Trimming pared 5 bases from V and 3 bases from J, leaving 10 bases between. This CDR3 is 13 amino acids long. CDR3: CASSPGPYTEAFF. Written as DNA, the CDR3 is TGTGCCAGTAGTCCGGGTCCCTACACTGAAGCTTTCTTT.

The chain links TRBV2 to TRBJ2-2, with 10 bases fitting TRBD1. Germline V gives CDR1 SNHLY, CDR2 FYNNEI. The CDR3 has 15 residues. Losses at the gene ends were 4 bases for V and 3 bases for J; bases not matched to a gene: 2. The CDR3 nucleotides read TGTGCCAGCAGTGGACAGGGGGCAGACACCGGGGAGCTGTTTTTT. It encodes CASSGQGADTGELFF.

CDR3 nucleotides: TGTGCCAGCAGTCCCCGGGACAGGCTTTACGAGCAGTACTTC. It specifies CASSPRDRLYEQYF. This chain joins TRBV28 and TRBJ2-7; TRBD1 matches 8 bases. With 5 bases clipped from V and 4 bases from J, the junction kept 7 bases outside the gene matches. From germline, CDR1 is MDHEN and CDR2 SYDVKM. This CDR3 has 14 amino acids. The full variable domain, in which reference TRBV28 and TRBJ2-7 provide the parts outside the CDR3, is DVKVTQSSRYLVKRTGEKVFLECVQDMDHENMFWYRQDPGLGLRLIYFSYDVKMKEKGDIPEGYSVSREKKERFSLILESASTNQTSMYLCASSPRDRLYEQYFGPGTRLTVT.

This sequence joins TRBV11-1 and TRBJ1-1; a weak D match, TRBD1 (5 bases). The V gene lost 7 bases and the J gene lost 10 bases, with 16 bases spanning the gap. Germline V gene lookup returns CDR1 SGHAT and CDR2 FQDESV (reference sequence). CDR3 size: 12 residues. CDR3 sequence: CASTSQDFRAFF. As DNA, the CDR3 is TGTGCCAGCACCTCACAGGATTTTCGAGCTTTCTTT.

The genes are TRBV6-5 and TRBJ2-1; no definite D call. Between the trimmed V and J ends, which lost 3 bases and 0 bases, there was a span of 6 bases. Germline loops: CDR1 MNHEY, CDR2 SVGAGI. The CDR3 is 14 amino acids. For the CDR3, the DNA is TGTGCCAGCAGTTATTTTAACTCCTACAATGAGCAGTTCTTC. It specifies CASSYFNSYNEQFF.

V gene TRBV13 combines with J gene TRBJ2-7, with 8 bases matching TRBD2. The CDR3 is made up of 15 amino acids. With 2 bases clipped from V and 2 bases from J, the junction kept 5 bases outside the gene matches. CDR1 is PRHDT and CDR2 is FYEKMQ in the germline V gene (reference sequence). CDR3 sequence: CASSLSGGGPYEQYF. The CDR3, as DNA: TGTGCCAGCAGCTTAAGCGGGGGCGGTCCCTACGAGCAGTACTTC.

The chain uses TRBV15 and TRBJ1-2; no reliable D call. This CDR3 is 15 amino acids long. Trimming stripped 3 bases from V and 0 bases from J, with 11 bases between. Germline CDR1 and CDR2: LNHNV and YYDKDF (reference sequence). In nucleotides, the CDR3 is TGTGCCACCAGCAGCACGTACACAGCTAACTATGGCTACACCTTC. This gives the protein CATSSTYTANYGYTF.

The chain combines TRBV9 with TRBJ1-2; no clear D gene. The CDR3 length is 13 residues. The germline V gene has CDR1 SGDLS and CDR2 YYNGEE. Trimming shortened V by 3 bases and J by 8 bases, and 14 bases separated the two germline ends. In nucleotides, the CDR3 is TGTGCCAGCAGCGCCATGGGTCGGGGAGGCTACACCTTC. Residues: CASSAMGRGGYTF.

J is TRBJ2-3 and V is TRBV30; 7 positions agree with TRBD1. J lost 3 bases, V lost 7 bases, and 4 bases had no gene match. The CDR3 loop spans 12 amino acids. Looked up from germline, CDR1 is GTSNPN and CDR2 is SVGIG (reference sequence). CDR3 in amino acids: CAFGRGTDTQYF. DNA for the CDR3: TGTGCCTTTGGCAGGGGGACAGATACGCAGTATTTT.

The genes are TRBV7-9 and TRBJ2-1; 10 positions match TRBD2. The CDR3 is made up of 15 amino acids. Germline loops: CDR1 SEHNR, CDR2 FQNEAQ (reference sequence). V lost 1 base to trimming and J lost 10 bases; unmatched junction nucleotides: 7. The CDR3 DNA follows: TGTGCCAGCAGCTTAGGGACTAGCGGTCTATGGGAGCAGTTCTTC. This gives the protein CASSLGTSGLWEQFF. Based on the CDR3 plus reference TRBV7-9 and TRBJ2-1, the full variable domain is DTGVSQNPRHKITKRGQNVTFRCDPISEHNRLYWYRQTLGQGPEFLTYFQNEAQLEKSRLLSDRFSAERPKGSFSTLEIQRTEQGDSAMYLCASSLGTSGLWEQFFGPGTRLTVL.

This clone was seen just once. The J gene is TRBJ2-5, the V gene TRBV2, with 9 bases matching TRBD1. The V segment lost 7 bases and the J segment 4 bases; nucleotides outside the gene matches: 7. The germline V gene has CDR1 SNHLY and CDR2 FYNNEI. This CDR3 has 14 amino acids. For the CDR3, the DNA is TGTGCCAGCACCCCCGGGACAGGGCGAGAGACCCAGTACTTC. Translating gives CASTPGTGRETQYF. The full variable domain, its missing parts supplied by reference TRBV2 and TRBJ2-5, is EPEVTQTPSHQVTQMGQEVILRCVPISNHLYFYWYRQILGQKVEFLVSFYNNEISEKSEIFDDQFSVERPDGSNFTLKIRSTKLEDSAMYFCASTPGTGRETQYFGPGTRLLVL.

The chain has TRBV4-2 and TRBJ2-7; 9 nucleotides agree with TRBD1. Looked up from germline, CDR1 is LGHNA and CDR2 is YNFKEQ. V lost 0 bases and J lost 0; bases outside the gene matches: 3. The CDR3 sequence is 16 residues long. CDR3 bases: TGTGCCAGCAGCCAAGAGGGGGACAGGGCCTCCTACGAGCAGTACTTC. Its protein is CASSQEGDRASYEQYF.

The chain joins TRBV27 to TRBJ2-7; 8 positions match TRBD2. The length of the CDR3 is 13 residues. The junction had 3 bases not matched to a gene; V was cut back by 4 bases and J by 4 bases. CDR1 is MNHEY and CDR2 is SMNVEV in the germline V gene (reference sequence). The CDR3: CASSYGRAYEQYF. The CDR3 coding sequence is TGTGCCAGCAGTTACGGGAGGGCGTACGAGCAGTACTTC.

The V call is TRBV5-1, the J call TRBJ2-7; TRBD1 matches at 11 bases. This CDR3 contains 15 residues. Trimming at V came to 3 bases and at J to 3 bases, leaving 5 bases not matched to a gene. CDR1 is SGHRS, CDR2 YFSETQ, per germline. CDR3 residues: CASSWGQGVLYEQYF. In DNA, the CDR3 is TGCGCCAGCAGCTGGGGACAGGGGGTACTCTACGAGCAGTACTTC.

The chain is built from TRBV19 and TRBJ1-4, with D unresolved. The CDR3 contains 14 residues. CDR1 is LNHDA, CDR2 SQIVND, per germline (reference sequence). Between the trimmed V and J ends, which lost 7 bases and 2 bases, there was a span of 11 bases. The CDR3 nucleotides are TGTGCCAGTAACTTTGGGCAGACTAATGAAAAACTGTTTTTT. This sequence encodes CASNFGQTNEKLFF.

This clone appeared once. The chain couples TRBV7-3 to TRBJ2-2; D gene uncertain. The CDR3 loop spans 13 amino acids. V gave up 1 base and J gave up 7 bases, with 7 bases separating them. The germline gives CDR1 SGHTA, CDR2 FQGTGA. DNA for the CDR3: TGTGCCAGCAGCTTAAGAGCTAGCGGGGAGCTGTTTTTT. Protein: CASSLRASGELFF. Combining the CDR3 with reference TRBV7-3 and TRBJ2-2 gives the whole variable domain GAGVSQTPSNKVTEKGKYVELRCDPISGHTALYWYRQSLGQGPEFLIYFQGTGAADDSGLPNDRFFAVRPEGSVSTLKIQRTERGDSAVYLCASSLRASGELFFGEGSRLTVL.

The chain uses TRBV6-6 and TRBJ2-3; TRBD2 matches at 9 bases. In germline, CDR1 is MNHNY, CDR2 SVGAGI (reference sequence). J lost 4 bases, V lost 2 bases, and 1 base had no gene match. The CDR3 length is 14 residues. The CDR3 loop is CASSYERGADTQYF. The CDR3 nucleotides read TGTGCCAGCAGTTACGAGCGGGGGGCAGATACGCAGTATTTT.

The V call is TRBV7-6, the J call TRBJ2-2, with 9 positions matching TRBD1. The germline V gene has CDR1 SGHVS and CDR2 FNYEAQ. Trimming at V came to 1 base and at J to 6 bases, leaving 6 bases not matched to a gene. The CDR3 has 16 residues. The CDR3 DNA sequence: TGTGCCAGCAGCTTAGGGACAGGGGCGATAGCCGGGGAGCTGTTTTTT. Translation: CASSLGTGAIAGELFF.

The V gene is TRBV2, the J gene TRBJ1-5, with 9 nucleotides matching TRBD1. CDR1 is SNHLY and CDR2 is FYNNEI in the germline V gene. Trimming removed 6 bases from V and 4 bases from J; junction bases left unmatched: 4. The CDR3 runs to 14 residues. CDR3 coding DNA: TGTGCCAGCAGCCCGGGACAGGGAAATCAGCCCCAGCATTTT. It translates to CASSPGQGNQPQHF.

V is TRBV27 and J is TRBJ2-7; 12 positions match TRBD2. This CDR3 comprises 15 residues. V was clipped by 3 bases and J by 4 bases; unmatched bases: 4. CDR1 is MNHEY and CDR2 is SMNVEV in the germline V gene (reference sequence). CDR3 DNA sequence: TGTGCCAGCAGTTTCGTGACTAGCGGGAGTTACGAGCAGTACTTC. This codes for CASSFVTSGSYEQYF.

The rearrangement uses TRBV6-5 and TRBJ2-7, with TRBD2 matching 7 bases. This CDR3 has 13 amino acids. Germline CDR1 is MNHEY and CDR2 is SVGAGI. With 8 bases clipped from V and 7 bases from J, the junction kept 11 bases outside the gene matches. CDR3 nucleotides: TGTGCCAGCGGCCTAGCGGCGCCTCGGGAGCAGTACTTC. This encodes CASGLAAPREQYF.